This T cell receptor beta chain was sequenced for a study of beta chain features in type 1 diabetes. Points from the study as a whole: Significant though moderate, a shortening of TCRB CDR3s appeared in all four CD4+ subsets of Type 1 diabetes patients.

V gave up 2 bases and J gave up 2 bases, with 12 bases separating them. There are 15 residues in the CDR3. The germline V gene has CDR1 MNHEY and CDR2 SVGAGI. Reverse transcribing all isolated RNA meant expressed TCRB transcripts were sequenced. Produced via immunoSEQ multiplex PCR; TCRdb's table is partial and in-frame only. Seen here are 240,000 or so clones, roughly 20% observed once, and the top ten hold around 0.03%. This clone has more than one count but fewer than ten. What it recognizes is unknown. The V call is TRBV6-5, the J call TRBJ1-1, with D unclear. This sequence was found in a woman in her 40s with type 1 diabetes. Sample: naive CD4+ T cells from blood. CDR3 region: CASSYEAGGNTEAFF. The CDR3 bases are TGTGCCAGCAGTTACGAGGCAGGAGGAAACACTGAAGCTTTCTTT.